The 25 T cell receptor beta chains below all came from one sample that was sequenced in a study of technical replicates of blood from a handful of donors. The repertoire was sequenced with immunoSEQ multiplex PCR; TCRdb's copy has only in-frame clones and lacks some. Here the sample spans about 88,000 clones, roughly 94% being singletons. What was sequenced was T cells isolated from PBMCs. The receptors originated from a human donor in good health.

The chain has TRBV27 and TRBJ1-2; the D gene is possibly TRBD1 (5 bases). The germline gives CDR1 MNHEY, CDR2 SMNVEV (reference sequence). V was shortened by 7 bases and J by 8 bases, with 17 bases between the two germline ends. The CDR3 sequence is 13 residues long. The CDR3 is CASTPSGGKGYTF. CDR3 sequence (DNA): TGTGCCAGCACCCCATCCGGGGGGAAAGGCTACACCTTC.

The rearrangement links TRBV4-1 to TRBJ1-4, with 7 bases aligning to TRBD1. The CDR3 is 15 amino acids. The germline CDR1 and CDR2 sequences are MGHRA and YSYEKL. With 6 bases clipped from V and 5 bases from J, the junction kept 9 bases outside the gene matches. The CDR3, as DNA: TGCGCCAGCAGGGTTCCTGGGACAGACAATGAAAAACTGTTTTTT. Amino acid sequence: CASRVPGTDNEKLFF.

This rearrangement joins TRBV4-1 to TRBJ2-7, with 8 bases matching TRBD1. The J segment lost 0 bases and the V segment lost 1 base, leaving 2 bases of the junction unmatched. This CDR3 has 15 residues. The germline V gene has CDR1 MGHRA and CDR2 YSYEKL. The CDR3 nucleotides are TGCGCCAGCAGCCAAGGACAGGGGCCCTCCTACGAGCAGTACTTC. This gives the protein CASSQGQGPSYEQYF.

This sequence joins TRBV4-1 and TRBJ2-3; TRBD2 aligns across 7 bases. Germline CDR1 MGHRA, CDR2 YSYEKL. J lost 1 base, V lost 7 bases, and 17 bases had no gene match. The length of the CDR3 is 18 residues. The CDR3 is CASTGVAGVRWGTDTQYF. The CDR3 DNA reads TGCGCCAGCACCGGAGTGGCGGGAGTACGTTGGGGCACAGATACGCAGTATTTT.

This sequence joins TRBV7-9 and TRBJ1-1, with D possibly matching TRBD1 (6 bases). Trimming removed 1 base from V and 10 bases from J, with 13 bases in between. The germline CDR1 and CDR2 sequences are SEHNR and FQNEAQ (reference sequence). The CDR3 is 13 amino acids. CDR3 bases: TGTGCCAGCAGCTTAGATCAGGGACAAGTAGCTTTCTTT. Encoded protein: CASSLDQGQVAFF.

The CDR3 here is CASSPLGGQPQHF. CDR3 nucleotides: TGTGCCAGCAGTCCGCTAGGGGGTCAGCCCCAGCATTTT. This chain connects TRBV6-1 to TRBJ1-5; TRBD1 is a possible D gene (6 bases). CDR3 length equals 13 residues. Germline lookup yields CDR1 MNHNS and CDR2 SASEGT. Trimming pared 5 bases from V and 6 bases from J, leaving 11 bases between.

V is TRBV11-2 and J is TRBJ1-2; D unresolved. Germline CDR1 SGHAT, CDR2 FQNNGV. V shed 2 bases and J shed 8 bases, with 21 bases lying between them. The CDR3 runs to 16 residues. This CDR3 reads CASSLPEIEAYVGYTF. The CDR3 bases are TGTGCCAGCAGCTTACCGGAGATAGAGGCCTATGTGGGCTACACCTTC.

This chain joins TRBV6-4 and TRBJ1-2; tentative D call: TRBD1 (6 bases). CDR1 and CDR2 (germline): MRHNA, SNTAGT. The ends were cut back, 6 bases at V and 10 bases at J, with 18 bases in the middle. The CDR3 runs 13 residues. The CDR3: CASRDSAGSIYTF. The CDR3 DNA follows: TGTGCCAGCAGGGACAGTGCAGGTTCGATCTACACCTTC.

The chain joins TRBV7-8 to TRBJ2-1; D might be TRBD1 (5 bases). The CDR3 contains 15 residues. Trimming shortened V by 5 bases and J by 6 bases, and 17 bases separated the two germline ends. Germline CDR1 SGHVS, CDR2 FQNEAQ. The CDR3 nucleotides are TGTGCCAGCAGCCCTGAGGTGGACACAACCAATGAGCAGTTCTTC. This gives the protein CASSPEVDTTNEQFF.

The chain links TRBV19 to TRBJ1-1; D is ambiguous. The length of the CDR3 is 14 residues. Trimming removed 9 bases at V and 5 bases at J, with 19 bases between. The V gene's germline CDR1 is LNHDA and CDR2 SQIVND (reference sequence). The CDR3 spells CASQDPSGMTEAFF. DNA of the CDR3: TGTGCCAGCCAGGATCCCAGCGGAATGACTGAAGCTTTCTTT.

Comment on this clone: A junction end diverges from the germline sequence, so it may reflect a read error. The CDR3: CASSLEFSRSSYNEQFF. The CDR3 region has the DNA TGTGCTAGCAGCTTAGAGTTCTCGCGGAGCTCCTACAATGAGCAGTTCTTC. This chain uses TRBV7-7 with TRBJ2-1; D not certain. Germline V CDR1 and CDR2: SSHAT, FNYEAQ (reference sequence). The CDR3 is 17 residues long.

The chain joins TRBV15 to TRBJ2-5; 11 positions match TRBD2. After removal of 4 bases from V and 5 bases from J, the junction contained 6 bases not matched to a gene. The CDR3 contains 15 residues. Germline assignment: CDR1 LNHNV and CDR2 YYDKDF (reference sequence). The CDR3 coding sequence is TGTGCCACCAGCAAAACTAGCGGGAGTGGGGAGACCCAGTACTTC. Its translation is CATSKTSGSGETQYF.

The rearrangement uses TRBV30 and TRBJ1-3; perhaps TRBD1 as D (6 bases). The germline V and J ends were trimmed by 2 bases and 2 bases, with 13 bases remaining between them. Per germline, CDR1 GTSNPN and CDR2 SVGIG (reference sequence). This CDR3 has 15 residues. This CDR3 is CAWSTGTTPGNTIYF. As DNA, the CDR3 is TGTGCCTGGAGTACCGGGACAACGCCTGGAAACACCATATATTTT.

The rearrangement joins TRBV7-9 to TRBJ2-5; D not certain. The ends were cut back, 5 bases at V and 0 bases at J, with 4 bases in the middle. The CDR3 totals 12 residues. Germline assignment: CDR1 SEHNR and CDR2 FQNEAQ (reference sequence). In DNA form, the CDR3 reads TGTGCCAGCAGCCCGTACCAAGAGACCCAGTACTTC. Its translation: CASSPYQETQYF.

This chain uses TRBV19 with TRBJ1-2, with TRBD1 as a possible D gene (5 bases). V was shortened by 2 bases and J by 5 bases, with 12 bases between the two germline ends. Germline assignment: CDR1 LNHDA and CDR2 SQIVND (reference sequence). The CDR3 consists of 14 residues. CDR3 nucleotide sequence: TGTGCCAGTAGTATACAGCAGGGCCCTTATGGCTACACCTTC. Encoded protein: CASSIQQGPYGYTF.

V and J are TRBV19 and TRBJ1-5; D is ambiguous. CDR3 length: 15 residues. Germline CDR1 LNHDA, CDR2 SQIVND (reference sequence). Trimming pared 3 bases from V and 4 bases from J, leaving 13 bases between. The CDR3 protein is CASSITPAANQPQHF. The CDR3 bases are TGTGCCAGTAGTATCACTCCCGCGGCGAATCAGCCCCAGCATTTT.

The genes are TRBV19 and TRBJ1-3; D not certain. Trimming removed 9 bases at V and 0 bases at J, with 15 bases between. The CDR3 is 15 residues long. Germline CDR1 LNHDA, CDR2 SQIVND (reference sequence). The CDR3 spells CASHDQWYSGNTIYF. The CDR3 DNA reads TGTGCCAGCCATGATCAGTGGTACTCTGGAAACACCATATATTTT.

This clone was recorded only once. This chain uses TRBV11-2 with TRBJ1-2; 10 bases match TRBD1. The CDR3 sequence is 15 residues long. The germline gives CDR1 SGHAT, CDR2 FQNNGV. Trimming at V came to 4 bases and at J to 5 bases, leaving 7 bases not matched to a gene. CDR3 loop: CASSSIRDRGYGYTF. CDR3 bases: TGTGCCAGCAGCTCAATCCGGGACAGGGGTTATGGCTACACCTTC.

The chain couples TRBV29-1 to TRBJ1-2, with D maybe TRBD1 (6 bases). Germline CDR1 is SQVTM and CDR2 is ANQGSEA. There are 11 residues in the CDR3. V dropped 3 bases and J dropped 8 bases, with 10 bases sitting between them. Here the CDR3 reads CSVERGTGYTF. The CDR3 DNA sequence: TGCAGCGTTGAGAGGGGGACGGGCTACACCTTC.

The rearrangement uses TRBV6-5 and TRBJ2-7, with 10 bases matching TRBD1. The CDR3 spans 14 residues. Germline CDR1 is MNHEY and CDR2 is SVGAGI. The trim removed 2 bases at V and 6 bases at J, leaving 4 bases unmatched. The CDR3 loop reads CASSYETGGGEQYF. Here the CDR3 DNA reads TGTGCCAGCAGTTACGAGACAGGGGGCGGCGAGCAGTACTTC.

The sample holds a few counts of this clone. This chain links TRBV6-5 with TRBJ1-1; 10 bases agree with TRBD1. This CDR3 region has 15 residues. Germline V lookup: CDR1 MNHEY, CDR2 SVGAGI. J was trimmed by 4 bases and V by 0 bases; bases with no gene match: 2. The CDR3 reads CASSYSDRGGTEAFF. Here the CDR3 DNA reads TGTGCCAGCAGTTACTCGGACAGGGGGGGCACTGAAGCTTTCTTT.

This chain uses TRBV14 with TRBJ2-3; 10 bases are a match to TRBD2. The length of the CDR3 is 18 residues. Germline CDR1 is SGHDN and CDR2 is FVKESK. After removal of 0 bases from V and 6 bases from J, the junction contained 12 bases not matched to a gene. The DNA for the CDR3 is TGTGCCAGCAGCCAAGATGGGCTAGCGGGAGTAGGGCGGGATACGCAGTATTTT. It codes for CASSQDGLAGVGRDTQYF.

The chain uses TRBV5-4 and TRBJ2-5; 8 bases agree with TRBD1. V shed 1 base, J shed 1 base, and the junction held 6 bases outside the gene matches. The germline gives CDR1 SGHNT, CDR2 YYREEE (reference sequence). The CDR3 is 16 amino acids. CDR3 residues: CASSLTGGITQETQYF. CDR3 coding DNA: TGTGCCAGCAGCTTGACAGGGGGTATAACCCAAGAGACCCAGTACTTC. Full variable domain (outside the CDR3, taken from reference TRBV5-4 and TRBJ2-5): ETGVTQSPTHLIKTRGQQVTLRCSSQSGHNTVSWYQQALGQGPQFIFQYYREEENGRGNFPPRFSGLQFPNYSSELNVNALELDDSALYLCASSLTGGITQETQYFGPGTRLLVL.

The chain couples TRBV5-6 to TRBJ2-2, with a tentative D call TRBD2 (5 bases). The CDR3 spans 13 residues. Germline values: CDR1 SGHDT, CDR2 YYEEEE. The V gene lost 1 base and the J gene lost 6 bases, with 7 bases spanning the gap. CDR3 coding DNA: TGTGCCAGCAGCTTGCGAGGGTCCGGGGAGCTGTTTTTT. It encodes CASSLRGSGELFF.

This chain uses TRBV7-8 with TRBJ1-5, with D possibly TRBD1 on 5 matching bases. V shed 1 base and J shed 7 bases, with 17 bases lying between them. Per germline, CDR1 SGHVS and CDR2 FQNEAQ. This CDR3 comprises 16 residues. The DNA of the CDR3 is TGTGCCAGCAGCTTAGAAGGTTGGGGGGGGAGCCAGCCCCAGCATTTT. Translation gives CASSLEGWGGSQPQHF.